The next 32 T cell receptor beta chains were all read from a single sample in a study of T cell responses to AZD1222 COVID-19 vaccine (dated by TCRdb to the early 2020s). The library relied on the immunoSEQ multiplex PCR assay. The immuneACCESS repertoire file appears here via TCRdb, limited to in-frame rearrangements. These files lack a portion of the clones; in checked studies, under half of the deficit traces to unresolved V genes, and the cause of the others is not known. This sample has roughly 150,000 clones in its table, and 91% of those were observed once. Of the sample, less than 1.5% is held by the ten largest clones. The time point tag for this specimen amounts to: about 28 days (+/-7) after the second vaccine dose. The sequencing used peripheral blood, collected 28 days after the second AZD1222 dose. These receptors all come from an adult who received the AZD1222 COVID-19 vaccine.

The chain employs TRBV2 and TRBJ1-1; D is unresolved. Germline V gene lookup returns CDR1 SNHLY and CDR2 FYNNEI. CDR3 length equals 11 residues. V lost 5 bases and J 3 bases, leaving 4 bases between the germline ends. The CDR3: CASSRDTEAFF. CDR3 nucleotide sequence: TGTGCCAGCAGTAGGGACACTGAAGCTTTCTTT.

J is TRBJ2-2 and V is TRBV2; the D is unclear. V lost 6 bases and J lost 3, with 20 bases in between. This CDR3 comprises 17 residues. CDR1 is SNHLY and CDR2 is FYNNEI in the germline V gene. For the CDR3, the DNA is TGTGCCAGCAGAGATACCTTTCGTGGGTCGGACACCGGGGAGCTGTTTTTT. Translation: CASRDTFRGSDTGELFF.

This chain joins TRBV29-1 and TRBJ1-1, with TRBD1 matching 11 bases. V shed 7 bases, J shed 7 bases, and the junction held 8 bases outside the gene matches. In germline, CDR1 is SQVTM, CDR2 ANQGSEA. CDR3 length: 13 amino acids. CDR3 region: CSGTGGKDIEAFF. CDR3 nucleotides: TGCAGCGGGACAGGGGGCAAGGACATTGAAGCTTTCTTT.

The V call is TRBV2, the J call TRBJ2-3; weak D call: TRBD2 (5 bases). V lost 6 bases and J lost 8, with 15 bases in between. The CDR3 extends over 13 amino acids. From germline, CDR1 is SNHLY and CDR2 FYNNEI. CDR3 nucleotide sequence: TGTGCCAGCAGCAGTGGGGAGTCGGGTACGCAGTATTTT. Its protein is CASSSGESGTQYF.

The chain has TRBV27 and TRBJ1-5; TRBD1 agrees at 7 bases. Germline V lookup: CDR1 MNHEY, CDR2 SMNVEV (reference sequence). The CDR3 length is 18 residues. V gave up 8 bases and J gave up 3 bases; unmatched junction bases: 19. The CDR3 spells CASGLSLYRGPLNQPQHF. In nucleotides, the CDR3 is TGTGCCAGCGGTCTAAGTCTTTACAGGGGTCCCCTCAATCAGCCCCAGCATTTT.

This chain connects TRBV10-1 to TRBJ2-3; tentatively, D is TRBD2 (6 bases). CDR1 WNHNN and CDR2 SYGVQD come from the germline V gene (reference sequence). The V and J ends lost 6 bases and 4 bases respectively, with 14 bases between them. The CDR3 spans 14 residues. This CDR3 is CASSRDLGADTQYF. DNA of the CDR3: TGCGCCAGCAGCCGGGACTTGGGTGCAGATACGCAGTATTTT.

The rearrangement uses TRBV27 and TRBJ2-3; TRBD2 matches at 12 bases. The length of the CDR3 is 16 residues. Germline CDR1 MNHEY, CDR2 SMNVEV (reference sequence). The V and J ends lost 6 bases and 2 bases, in that order; junction bases with no gene match: 6. The CDR3 nucleotides are TGTGCCAGCAGCCAACTAGCGGGGGGATACACAGATACGCAGTATTTT. The encoded protein is CASSQLAGGYTDTQYF.

This chain uses TRBV9 with TRBJ2-3; D unclear. CDR3 size: 15 residues. V was shortened by 1 base and J by 2 bases, with 11 bases between the two germline ends. Looked up from germline, CDR1 is SGDLS and CDR2 is YYNGEE. DNA of the CDR3: TGTGCCAGCAGCGTAATAACTACCGCCACAGATACGCAGTATTTT. Its protein product is CASSVITTATDTQYF.

The rearrangement links TRBV6-2 or TRBV6-3 to TRBJ1-2, with D possibly matching TRBD1 (5 bases). The germline V gene encodes CDR1 MNHEY and CDR2 SVGEGT. This CDR3 has 14 residues. Trimming removed 6 bases at V and 2 bases at J, with 13 bases between. In DNA form, the CDR3 reads TGTGCCAGCAGCCCCAGGGTTGCCAACTATGGCTACACCTTC. The encoded protein is CASSPRVANYGYTF.

This chain links TRBV2 with TRBJ2-2; D is undetermined. The CDR3 loop spans 14 amino acids. The germline CDR1 and CDR2 sequences are SNHLY and FYNNEI. V shed 4 bases and J shed 1 base, with 7 bases lying between them. CDR3: CASSAWVNTGELFF. Here the CDR3 DNA reads TGTGCCAGCAGTGCGTGGGTGAACACCGGGGAGCTGTTTTTT.

The CDR3, as DNA: TGTGCCAGCAGTTCACCGGGACAGGGGACAGATACGCAGTATTTT. Its protein is CASSSPGQGTDTQYF. This chain joins TRBV27 and TRBJ2-3; TRBD1 matches at 10 bases. The CDR3 length is 15 residues. V shed 4 bases and J 3 bases; nucleotides not matched to a gene: 4. Germline V gene sequence: CDR1 MNHEY, CDR2 SMNVEV (reference sequence).

The chain carries TRBV9 and TRBJ1-2; D is unresolved. The V gene's germline CDR1 is SGDLS and CDR2 YYNGEE. With 0 bases removed from V and 6 bases from J, the gap between germline ends came to 12 bases. There are 14 residues in the CDR3. The CDR3 DNA follows: TGTGCCAGCAGCGTAGGACACGGAGGTCATGGCTACACCTTC. Protein sequence: CASSVGHGGHGYTF.

The chain recombines TRBV12-3 or TRBV12-4 with TRBJ2-3, with 7 bases aligning to TRBD1. The junction had 7 bases not matched to a gene; V was cut back by 6 bases and J by 7 bases. The CDR3 length is 13 residues. The CDR3, as DNA: TGTGCCAGCAGGCCCGAAGGGGGCCATACGCAGTATTTT. Translated: CASRPEGGHTQYF.

A single count supports this clone. This chain uses TRBV25-1 with TRBJ2-7; D is unclear. Per germline, CDR1 MGHDK and CDR2 SYGVNS. Trimming took off 4 bases at V and 4 bases at J, with 11 bases between the two ends. The CDR3 is made up of 13 amino acids. The CDR3 DNA reads TGTGCCAGCAGTGGTGGGGTCCCTTACGAGCAGTACTTC. Its translation is CASSGGVPYEQYF.

A single count supports this clone. V gene TRBV2 combines with J gene TRBJ1-1; D is uncertain. Germline CDR1 SNHLY, CDR2 FYNNEI. V gave up 8 bases and J gave up 0 bases, with 7 bases separating them. This CDR3 spans 12 amino acids. CDR3: CASSRLNTEAFF. The CDR3 bases are TGTGCCAGCTCAAGGTTGAACACTGAAGCTTTCTTT.

In nucleotides, the CDR3 is TGTGCCAGCAGCTTAGCTCTTTTCCGGGGGGTTTCCGGGGAGCTGTTTTTT. This codes for CASSLALFRGVSGELFF. The rearrangement joins TRBV7-8 to TRBJ2-2, with TRBD2 matching 7 bases. Germline CDR1 reads SGHVS; CDR2 reads FQNEAQ. After removal of 0 bases from V and 6 bases from J, the junction contained 10 bases not matched to a gene. This CDR3 is 17 amino acids long.

On this clone itself: Other DNA sequences in this specimen translate into the identical CDR3. The chain employs TRBV10-3 and TRBJ1-5; a possible D gene is TRBD1 (5 bases). Germline V gene data show CDR1 as ENHRY and CDR2 as SYGVKD. Trimming shortened V by 3 bases and J by 0 bases, and 6 bases separated the two germline ends. The CDR3 is made up of 14 amino acids. CDR3 in DNA: TGTGCCATCAGTGACAGGGATAGCAATCAGCCCCAGCATTTT. It yields the protein CAISDRDSNQPQHF.

The rearrangement links TRBV14 to TRBJ2-7; TRBD1 agrees at 11 bases. The CDR3 covers 15 residues. J gave up 6 bases and V 1 base, and 5 bases lay outside the gene matches. Germline CDR1 reads SGHDN; CDR2 reads FVKESK. CDR3 in amino acids: CASSQARTGGVEQYF. Here the CDR3 DNA reads TGTGCCAGCAGCCAAGCCAGGACAGGGGGCGTCGAGCAGTACTTC.

The chain carries TRBV11-2 and TRBJ2-7; no definite D call. The V end lost 2 bases, the J end lost 3 bases, and 14 bases lay between the germline ends. The CDR3 spans 15 residues. Looked up from germline, CDR1 is SGHAT and CDR2 is FQNNGV. The CDR3 DNA sequence: TGTGCCAGCAGCTTAACCGGGTATGGGCGCTACGAGCAGTACTTC. Translated, it gives CASSLTGYGRYEQYF.

J is TRBJ2-5 and V is TRBV6-5; D not certain. The CDR3 consists of 14 residues. Germline CDR1 MNHEY, CDR2 SVGAGI. Between the trimmed V and J ends, which lost 1 base and 2 bases, there was a span of 8 bases. This CDR3 is CASSYFGLQETQYF. Here the CDR3 DNA reads TGTGCCAGCAGTTACTTCGGGCTGCAAGAGACCCAGTACTTC.

The rearrangement joins TRBV5-1 to TRBJ2-7; a possible D gene is TRBD2 (5 bases). With 4 bases removed from V and 5 bases from J, the gap between germline ends came to 16 bases. Per the germline V gene, CDR1 is SGHRS and CDR2 is YFSETQ. The CDR3 has 14 residues. CDR3 sequence reads: CASSPTPEVNEQYF. The CDR3 nucleotides are TGCGCCAGCAGCCCTACACCGGAGGTGAACGAGCAGTACTTC.

The V call is TRBV7-9, the J call TRBJ2-7; D is possibly TRBD2 (5 bases). The CDR3 is 14 amino acids. The germline V gene encodes CDR1 SEHNR and CDR2 FQNEAQ (reference sequence). Trimming removed 5 bases from V and 2 bases from J, with 13 bases in between. The CDR3 here is CASSRPRVPYEQYF. In nucleotides, the CDR3 is TGTGCCAGCAGCCGGCCGCGGGTTCCCTACGAGCAGTACTTC.

The chain has TRBV13 and TRBJ1-3, with D unclear. CDR1 and CDR2 from the germline V gene are PRHDT and FYEKMQ (reference sequence). Trimming removed 5 bases at V and 4 bases at J, with 6 bases between. The CDR3 extends over 12 amino acids. This chain's CDR3 is CASSKRGNTIYF. The CDR3 region has the DNA TGTGCCAGCAGCAAAAGGGGAAACACCATATATTTT.

This chain links TRBV7-9 with TRBJ2-1; TRBD1 matches at 8 bases. CDR1 is SEHNR, CDR2 FQNEAQ, per germline (reference sequence). The CDR3 loop spans 16 amino acids. V was clipped by 4 bases and J by 5 bases; unmatched bases: 10. The CDR3 sequence: CASSSPRQGSDNEQFF. CDR3 DNA: TGTGCCAGCAGCTCCCCCAGACAGGGGAGTGACAATGAGCAGTTCTTC.

This chain joins TRBV20-1 and TRBJ2-3; 9 nucleotides align to TRBD1. CDR3 size: 16 residues. Losses at the gene ends were 5 bases for V and 2 bases for J; bases not matched to a gene: 11. CDR1 is DFQATT and CDR2 is SNEGSKA in the germline V gene (reference sequence). CDR3 sequence: CSACDTGTGPTDTQYF. CDR3 DNA sequence: TGCAGTGCTTGTGACACCGGGACAGGGCCCACAGATACGCAGTATTTT.

This clone was picked up a small number of times. The CDR3 here is CASSQAGTRTDTQYF. CDR3 bases: TGTGCCAGCAGCCAAGCAGGCACCCGCACAGATACGCAGTATTTT. The V call is TRBV7-2, the J call TRBJ2-3; D unresolved. The CDR3 covers 15 residues. Per germline, CDR1 SGHTA and CDR2 FQGNSA. V shed 5 bases and J shed 1 base, with 13 bases lying between them.

V gene TRBV5-1 combines with J gene TRBJ1-4, with TRBD1 matching 9 bases. The germline V gene has CDR1 SGHRS and CDR2 YFSETQ. This CDR3 has 15 amino acids. V was clipped by 4 bases and J by 8 bases; unmatched bases: 9. CDR3 sequence reads: CASSIGQGKGEKLFF. The CDR3 nucleotides are TGCGCCAGCAGCATTGGACAGGGGAAGGGGGAAAAACTGTTTTTT. Full variable domain (remainder filled in from reference TRBV5-1 and TRBJ1-4): KAGVTQTPRYLIKTRGQQVTLSCSPISGHRSVSWYQQTPGQGLQFLFEYFSETQRNKGNFPGRFSGRQFSNSRSEMNVSTLELGDSALYLCASSIGQGKGEKLFFGSGTQLSVL.

The rearrangement joins TRBV6-1 to TRBJ1-5; D possibly corresponds to TRBD1 (5 bases). Per germline, CDR1 MNHNS and CDR2 SASEGT. The CDR3 extends over 17 amino acids. V was cut by 3 bases and J by 2 bases, with 17 bases left in between. CDR3 amino acids: CASSDQVQGWGNQPQHF. CDR3 DNA sequence: TGTGCCAGCAGTGACCAGGTCCAGGGTTGGGGCAATCAGCCCCAGCATTTT.

This chain joins TRBV7-2 and TRBJ1-1; TRBD1 is a possible D gene (6 bases). V shed 5 bases and J shed 1 base, with 14 bases lying between them. The CDR3 extends over 15 amino acids. Germline V CDR1 and CDR2: SGHTA, FQGNSA. The CDR3 loop is CASSPTLTGNTEAFF. Written as DNA, the CDR3 is TGTGCCAGCAGCCCCACTTTGACAGGGAACACTGAAGCTTTCTTT.

This chain links TRBV6-1 with TRBJ1-3; D is possibly TRBD1 (5 bases). Germline CDR1 reads MNHNS; CDR2 reads SASEGT. This CDR3 comprises 14 residues. V dropped 2 bases and J dropped 4 bases, with 9 bases sitting between them. The CDR3 coding sequence is TGTGCCAGCAGTGAATGGGGGTTGGGAAACACCATATATTTT. As protein: CASSEWGLGNTIYF.

CDR3 region: CASSPRPRTQTDTQYF. Here the CDR3 DNA reads TGCGCCAGCAGCCCAAGACCCCGAACCCAAACAGATACGCAGTATTTT. This rearrangement joins TRBV5-1 to TRBJ2-3; D uncertain. There are 16 residues in the CDR3. V dropped 4 bases and J dropped 3 bases, with 18 bases sitting between them. CDR1 SGHRS and CDR2 YFSETQ come from the germline V gene.

The chain links TRBV21-1 to TRBJ2-1; TRBD2 reflects the table's D call only, with no check against the DNA. TRBV21-1 is a pseudogene segment. The CDR3 has 16 amino acids. In DNA form, the CDR3 reads TGTGCCAGCAGCAAAGTGGCTAGCGGGAGAAGGTGTGAGCAGTTCTTC. It yields the protein CASSKVASGRRCEQFF.